Below, one T cell receptor beta chain is given with its context. Antigen unknown. None of the donors, who were healthy HIV-negative adults, had recently had acute infections or vaccinations. These data belong to a study of shared clonotypes between healthy human individuals. General study points: Clonotypes not shared had lower generation probabilities than those common to all four donors.

The CDR3 loop spans 16 amino acids. Trimming took 2 bases from V and 2 from J; bases not matched to a gene: 8. CDR1 and CDR2 from the germline V gene are ENHRY and SYGVKD. The data were produced by immunoSEQ multiplex PCR, yet TCRdb's version contains in-frame clones alone and is incomplete. The repertoire holds approximately 400,000 clones, with approximately 97% as singletons. This TCR derives from a man under 40 in good health. The sequencing input was memory CD8+ T cells sorted from blood. The subset was: CD45RO+ cells pooled with CCR7-negative TemRA cells. The chain is built from TRBV10-3 and TRBJ1-1; 7 nucleotides align to TRBD1. The CDR3 DNA is TGTGCCATCAGTGAGAATATCGGGACAGTAAACACTGAAGCTTTCTTT. Encoded protein: CAISENIGTVNTEAFF.